The present T cell receptor (beta chain) was sequenced within a study of monozygotic twins with inflammatory bowel disease. Study-level findings and limits: Especially with disease activity, IBD patients had fewer clonotypes in common with others than healthy twins did. Variability in patient repertoires may have come partly from differing immunosuppressive treatments.

TCRdb derives one entry per CDR3 protein from the 5' RACE reads, leaving out DNA. Its table records 150,000 or so distinct CDR3 sequences. In regard to this clonotype: No antigen is known for it.

The CDR3 is made up of 15 amino acids. The germline CDR1 and CDR2 sequences are SGHRS and YFSETQ. Sequencing was done on a sample of blood. V gene TRBV5-1 combines with J gene TRBJ1-2; TCRdb selects TRBD1, and the lack of DNA leaves this call unchecked. This TCR derives from a human donor with ulcerative colitis or Crohn's disease, or a healthy co-twin of an affected twin (not recorded which). CDR3 protein: CASSLDASWGYGYTF.